Listed here are 28 T cell receptor beta chains from one sample, sequenced in a study of cytomegalovirus exposure and HLA in healthy donors. 13 Jbeta primers and 60 Vbeta primers were used for the PCR. Sequencing was performed with immunoSEQ multiplex PCR; in TCRdb, only in-frame clones are kept and a portion is missing. The repertoire has 120,000 to 150,000 clones, 75% to 80% of them found once; the top ten carry around 1.5%. The material sequenced was PBMCs. The receptors come from a female donor in good health and CMV-seronegative.

The chain employs TRBV5-1 and TRBJ1-2; 8 bases are shared with TRBD1. Unmatched junction bases numbered 5, after V lost 2 bases and J lost 8 bases. The CDR3 has 13 amino acids. Germline V gene data show CDR1 as SGHRS and CDR2 as YFSETQ. This CDR3 is CASSFDRGIGYTF. The CDR3 coding sequence is TGCGCCAGCAGCTTCGACAGGGGTATCGGCTACACCTTC.

This clone appeared a single time. DNA for the CDR3: TGCGCCAGCGGAACCCGGCTAGCGGGAGGTACGAATGAGCAGTTCTTC. Translation: CASGTRLAGGTNEQFF. This chain connects TRBV5-1 to TRBJ2-1, with TRBD2 matching over 11 bases. Germline V gene lookup returns CDR1 SGHRS and CDR2 YFSETQ. Trimming removed 7 bases from V and 7 bases from J; junction bases left unmatched: 13. The CDR3 contains 16 residues.

The rearrangement uses TRBV5-4 and TRBJ1-2, with D possibly matching TRBD1 (5 bases). The CDR3 covers 13 residues. Germline loops: CDR1 SGHNT, CDR2 YYREEE (reference sequence). Deletions cut 6 bases from V and 2 bases from J, with 11 bases between. CDR3 sequence (DNA): TGTGCCAGCAACAGACAGCCCAACTATGGCTACACCTTC. Encoded protein: CASNRQPNYGYTF.

This chain links TRBV2 with TRBJ1-5; 7 bases are a match to TRBD1. Germline CDR1 reads SNHLY; CDR2 reads FYNNEI. This CDR3 contains 14 residues. The ends lost 6 bases at V and 4 bases at J; junction bases unmatched: 6. The CDR3 protein is CASRRGQLNQPQHF. Here the CDR3 DNA reads TGTGCCAGCAGGAGGGGACAGCTAAATCAGCCCCAGCATTTT.

The rearrangement links TRBV7-2 to TRBJ2-1; tentatively, D is TRBD2 (6 bases). Germline V gene sequence: CDR1 SGHTA, CDR2 FQGNSA. This CDR3 is built from 12 residues. The V and J ends lost 5 bases and 9 bases respectively, with 11 bases between them. The CDR3 reads CASSPAGGEQFF. For the CDR3, the DNA is TGTGCCAGCAGCCCCGCCGGGGGTGAGCAGTTCTTC.

CDR3 amino acids: CASSLPGSSYEQYF. As DNA, the CDR3 is TGTGCCAGCAGCTTACCGGGAAGCTCCTACGAGCAGTACTTC. This chain links TRBV7-9 with TRBJ2-7; the D gene is possibly TRBD2 (5 bases). V dropped 2 bases and J dropped 0 bases, with 8 bases sitting between them. Germline lookup yields CDR1 SEHNR and CDR2 FQNEAQ (reference sequence). The CDR3 has 14 amino acids.

The chain combines TRBV5-4 with TRBJ1-3; 12 nucleotides line up with TRBD1. Germline V gene data show CDR1 as SGHNT and CDR2 as YYREEE (reference sequence). The CDR3 runs to 17 residues. Trimming took 2 bases from V and 2 from J; bases not matched to a gene: 5. CDR3 nucleotide sequence: TGTGCCAGCAGCTTACCGGGACAGGGGGCCGCTGGAAACACCATATATTTT. Its protein product is CASSLPGQGAAGNTIYF.

The count of this clone is one. As DNA, the CDR3 is TGTGCCAGCAGCCTAATATCTGCTGGGCAGGCCAAAGAGACCCAGTACTTC. It encodes CASSLISAGQAKETQYF. J is TRBJ2-5 and V is TRBV21-1; the table names TRBD1, a call not compared with the DNA. TRBV21-1 is deemed a pseudogene. This CDR3 spans 17 amino acids.

The J gene is TRBJ1-3, the V gene TRBV6-1; D is unresolved. The length of the CDR3 is 14 residues. The V gene lost 2 bases and the J gene lost 3 bases, with 8 bases spanning the gap. Germline-derived CDR1 and CDR2 are MNHNS and SASEGT. The chain's CDR3 is CASSENAVGNTIYF. For the CDR3, the DNA is TGTGCCAGCAGTGAAAACGCAGTTGGAAACACCATATATTTT.

The chain recombines TRBV4-2 with TRBJ2-1; the D gene is possibly TRBD2 (7 bases). The CDR3 runs 16 residues. CDR1 is LGHNA, CDR2 YNFKEQ, per germline. V lost 3 bases and J lost 2, with 14 bases in between. The CDR3 DNA reads as TGTGCCAGCAGCCAGGGGGACGGGGGGCCCTACAATGAGCAGTTCTTC. It specifies CASSQGDGGPYNEQFF.

The chain employs TRBV10-3 and TRBJ2-3, with 8 bases lining up with TRBD1. From germline, CDR1 is ENHRY and CDR2 SYGVKD. V lost 6 bases to trimming and J lost 3 bases; unmatched junction nucleotides: 8. CDR3 length equals 15 residues. Written as DNA, the CDR3 is TGTGCCATCAGGGGACAGGATACGGTAACAGATACGCAGTATTTT. It translates to CAIRGQDTVTDTQYF.

The rearrangement uses TRBV12-5 and TRBJ1-1, with D unresolved. The V end was cut by 3 bases, the J end by 5 bases, with 22 bases between. The CDR3 totals 17 residues. The germline V gene has CDR1 LGHNT and CDR2 FRNRAP. DNA of the CDR3: TGTGCTAGTGGTTTACACAGAGGGCCCAGTTATGGGACTGAAGCTTTCTTT. As protein: CASGLHRGPSYGTEAFF.

The chain combines TRBV6-8 with TRBJ2-5; TRBD2 agrees at 12 bases. The tail of the sequence fits TRBJ2-7 better, so the J call may be wrong. Germline lookup yields CDR1 MNHGY and CDR2 SAAAGT. The CDR3 runs 14 residues. The CDR3 DNA follows: TGTGCCAGCAGCCCGACTAGCGGGAGTTGCGAGCAGTACTTC. Translated, it gives CASSPTSGSCEQYF.

V and J are TRBV11-3 and TRBJ2-3, with 7 nucleotides matching TRBD2. In germline, CDR1 is SGHNT, CDR2 YENEEA. The V segment lost 5 bases and the J segment 2 bases; nucleotides outside the gene matches: 16. The CDR3 consists of 18 residues. CDR3: CASSVSPLSGAFTDTQYF. The CDR3 region has the DNA TGTGCCAGCAGCGTAAGCCCTTTGAGCGGGGCATTCACAGATACGCAGTATTTT.

The chain uses TRBV14 and TRBJ2-7, with D perhaps matching TRBD1 (6 bases). The CDR3 loop spans 19 amino acids. Trimming pared 0 bases from V and 5 bases from J, leaving 26 bases between. Germline-derived CDR1 and CDR2 are SGHDN and FVKESK. CDR3 sequence: CASSQDLGRQDSIGNEQYF. The DNA of the CDR3 is TGTGCCAGCAGCCAAGATTTGGGGAGACAGGACAGCATTGGGAACGAGCAGTACTTC. Combining the CDR3 with reference TRBV14 and TRBJ2-7 gives the whole variable domain EAGVTQFPSHSVIEKGQTVTLRCDPISGHDNLYWYRRVMGKEIKFLLHFVKESKQDESGMPNNRFLAERTGGTYSTLKVQPAELEDSGVYFCASSQDLGRQDSIGNEQYFGPGTRLTVT.

The chain joins TRBV6-1 to TRBJ2-1; 9 bases are a match to TRBD2. Germline CDR1 reads MNHNS; CDR2 reads SASEGT. Trimming cost V 6 bases and J 3 bases; bases outside gene matches: 6. The CDR3 has 15 amino acids. CDR3 bases: TGTGCCAGCAGCGTCAATAGCGGGAGCTACAATGAGCAGTTCTTC. This sequence encodes CASSVNSGSYNEQFF.

The chain employs TRBV29-1 and TRBJ2-5, with 14 bases fitting TRBD2. The DNA end is a closer match to TRBJ2-7, so the J assignment may be wrong. CDR3 length: 16 amino acids. Germline-derived CDR1 and CDR2 are SQVTM and ANQGSEA. The CDR3 loop reads CSVRRETSGRDYEQYF. The CDR3 region has the DNA TGCAGCGTTCGACGGGAGACTAGCGGGAGGGACTACGAGCAGTACTTC.

This chain connects TRBV6-5 to TRBJ2-5, with TRBD2 identical over 7 bases. The CDR3 length is 16 residues. Losses at the gene ends were 2 bases for V and 0 bases for J; bases not matched to a gene: 6. Germline CDR1 MNHEY, CDR2 SVGAGI. The CDR3 is CASSYVAGEYQETQYF. The DNA for the CDR3 is TGTGCCAGCAGTTACGTAGCGGGCGAGTACCAAGAGACCCAGTACTTC.

The chain carries TRBV14 and TRBJ2-2, with 10 bases aligning to TRBD1. The CDR3 contains 21 residues. Trimming removed 2 bases from V and 0 bases from J; junction bases left unmatched: 15. CDR1 is SGHDN and CDR2 is FVKESK in the germline V gene. The CDR3 sequence: CASSQTKAPGQGPPNTGELFF. DNA for the CDR3: TGTGCCAGCAGCCAAACGAAAGCTCCGGGACAGGGGCCCCCGAACACCGGGGAGCTGTTTTTT.

This chain uses TRBV5-1 with TRBJ2-2; D unresolved. Germline V gives CDR1 SGHRS, CDR2 YFSETQ. V was cut by 3 bases and J by 1 base, with 10 bases left in between. The CDR3 covers 15 residues. The CDR3 protein is CASSWALGNTGELFF. The CDR3 coding sequence is TGCGCCAGCAGCTGGGCGCTGGGGAACACCGGGGAGCTGTTTTTT.

With regard to this clone: An end of the junction does not agree with germline; a read error may underlie this. The V gene is TRBV7-8, the J gene TRBJ2-4, with D possibly matching TRBD2 (5 bases). The CDR3 covers 15 residues. The germline V gene has CDR1 SGHVS and CDR2 FQNEAQ. CDR3: CASSLSLGANNIQYF. CDR3 coding DNA: TGTGCCAGCAGCTTAAGCCTGGGAGCCAATAACATTCAGTACTTC.

The V gene is TRBV29-1, the J gene TRBJ2-5; 13 bases match TRBD2. Germline V lookup: CDR1 SQVTM, CDR2 ANQGSEA. Trimming cost V 5 bases and J 5 bases; bases outside gene matches: 2. The CDR3 spans 13 residues. The CDR3: CSVRGLAGETQYF. The DNA of the CDR3 is TGCAGCGTTCGGGGACTAGCGGGGGAGACCCAGTACTTC.

This chain joins TRBV19 and TRBJ2-3, with D possibly matching TRBD2 (5 bases). The V gene lost 3 bases and the J gene lost 0 bases, with 10 bases spanning the gap. This CDR3 spans 15 amino acids. Per germline, CDR1 LNHDA and CDR2 SQIVND (reference sequence). The CDR3 sequence is CASSMSGTSTDTQYF. The CDR3 DNA sequence: TGTGCCAGTAGTATGAGCGGTACTAGCACAGATACGCAGTATTTT.

The V call is TRBV28, the J call TRBJ2-7, with D possibly being TRBD1 (5 bases). V lost 5 bases and J lost 1, with 15 bases in between. This CDR3 is built from 15 residues. CDR1 and CDR2 (germline): MDHEN, SYDVKM. CDR3 in amino acids: CASSPDSDFSYEQYF. CDR3 DNA sequence: TGTGCCAGCAGTCCTGACAGCGATTTTTCCTACGAGCAGTACTTC.

The rearrangement links TRBV7-9 to TRBJ2-5; 8 bases are shared with TRBD1. The CDR3 loop spans 15 amino acids. V was pared by 5 bases and J by 5 bases, with 10 bases of the junction left unmatched. From germline, CDR1 is SEHNR and CDR2 FQNEAQ (reference sequence). CDR3 DNA: TGTGCCAGCAGCCGCGAGACAGGGGTTAGGGAGACCCAGTACTTC. This sequence encodes CASSRETGVRETQYF.

The V call is TRBV11-1, the J call TRBJ1-1, with D hard to call. Between the trimmed V and J ends, which lost 3 bases and 0 bases, there was a span of 8 bases. Germline V gene sequence: CDR1 SGHAT, CDR2 FQDESV (reference sequence). This CDR3 has 14 amino acids. CDR3 in DNA: TGTGCCAGCAGCTTGTACAGAGTGAACACTGAAGCTTTCTTT. As protein: CASSLYRVNTEAFF.

This clone has only a few counts. This chain uses TRBV10-3 with TRBJ1-1; a weak D match, TRBD1 (5 bases). The germline gives CDR1 ENHRY, CDR2 SYGVKD. V was cut by 6 bases and J by 1 base, with 12 bases left in between. This CDR3 is built from 14 residues. CDR3 nucleotide sequence: TGTGCCATCAGCCAGACAGCGTCGAACACTGAAGCTTTCTTT. This codes for CAISQTASNTEAFF.

The chain has TRBV29-1 and TRBJ1-2, with D unclear. Trimming took 4 bases from V and 3 from J, leaving 6 bases between them. The CDR3 runs 11 residues. The V gene's germline CDR1 is SQVTM and CDR2 ANQGSEA. CDR3 in DNA: TGCAGCGTTGGGCGGGACTATGGCTACACCTTC. It yields the protein CSVGRDYGYTF.